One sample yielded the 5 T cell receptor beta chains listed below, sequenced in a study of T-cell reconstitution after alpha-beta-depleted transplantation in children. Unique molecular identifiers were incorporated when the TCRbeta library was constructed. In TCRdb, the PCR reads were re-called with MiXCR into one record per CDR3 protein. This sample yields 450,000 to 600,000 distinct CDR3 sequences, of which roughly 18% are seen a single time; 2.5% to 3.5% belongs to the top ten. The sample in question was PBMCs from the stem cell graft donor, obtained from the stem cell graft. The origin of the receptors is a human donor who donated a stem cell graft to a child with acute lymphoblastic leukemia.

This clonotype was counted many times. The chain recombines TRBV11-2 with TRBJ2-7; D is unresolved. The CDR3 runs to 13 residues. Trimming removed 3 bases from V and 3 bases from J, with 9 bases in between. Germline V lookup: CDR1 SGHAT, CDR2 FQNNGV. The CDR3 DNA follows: TGTGCCAGCAGCTTTGGGCCAGGCTACGAGCAGTACTTC. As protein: CASSFGPGYEQYF.

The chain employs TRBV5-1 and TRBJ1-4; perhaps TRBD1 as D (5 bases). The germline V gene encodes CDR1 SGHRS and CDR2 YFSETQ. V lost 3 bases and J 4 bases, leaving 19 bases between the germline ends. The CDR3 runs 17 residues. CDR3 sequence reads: CASSSPLGTGLNEKLFF. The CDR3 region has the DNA TGCGCCAGCAGCTCCCCCCTTGGGACGGGGCTTAATGAAAAACTGTTTTTT. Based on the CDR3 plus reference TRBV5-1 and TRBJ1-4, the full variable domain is KAGVTQTPRYLIKTRGQQVTLSCSPISGHRSVSWYQQTPGQGLQFLFEYFSETQRNKGNFPGRFSGRQFSNSRSEMNVSTLELGDSALYLCASSSPLGTGLNEKLFFGSGTQLSVL.

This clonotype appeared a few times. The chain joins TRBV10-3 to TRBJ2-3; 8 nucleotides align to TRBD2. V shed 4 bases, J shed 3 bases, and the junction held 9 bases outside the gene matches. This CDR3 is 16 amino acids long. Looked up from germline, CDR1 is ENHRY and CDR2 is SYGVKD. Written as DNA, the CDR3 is TGTGCCATCAGTGCGGGAGCGGGAGTGGGTACAGATACGCAGTATTTT. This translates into CAISAGAGVGTDTQYF.

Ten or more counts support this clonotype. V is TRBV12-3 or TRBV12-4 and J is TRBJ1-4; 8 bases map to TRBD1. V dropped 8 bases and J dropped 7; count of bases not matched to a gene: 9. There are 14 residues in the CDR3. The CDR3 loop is CASCGQGVVEKLFF. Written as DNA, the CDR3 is TGTGCCAGCTGTGGACAGGGTGTGGTTGAAAAACTGTTTTTT.

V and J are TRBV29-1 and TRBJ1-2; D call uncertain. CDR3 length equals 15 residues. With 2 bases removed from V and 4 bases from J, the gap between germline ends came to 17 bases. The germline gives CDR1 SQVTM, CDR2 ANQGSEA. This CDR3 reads CSVEPPLRRPYGYTF. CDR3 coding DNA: TGCAGCGTTGAACCCCCCCTAAGGCGACCCTATGGCTACACCTTC.